This TCR beta chain was observed in a study of PD-1 blockade in classical Hodgkin lymphoma. Every patient experienced relapse after autologous stem cell transplantation, and brentuximab vedotin exposure varied. Out of thawed PBMCs, magnetic negative selection purified CD4+ T cells. Classifying best responses yielded complete response, partial response or progressive disease. Clones were read by immunoSEQ multiplex PCR, and TCRdb kept only the in-frame ones, dropping some. In the table there are 25,000 or so clones, 65% to 80% of which are singletons. Study-wide findings and caveats: The diversity seen at baseline in complete responders resembled that of newly diagnosed patients.

The table lists this clone with a count of one. Its target is unknown. From germline, CDR1 is MNHEY and CDR2 SMNVEV (reference sequence). Deletions cut 8 bases from V and 0 bases from J, with 11 bases between. The CDR3 extends over 14 amino acids. The specimen was CD4+ T cells from blood, collected at baseline. This sequence originates from a human donor with classical Hodgkin lymphoma. The gene calls are TRBV27 and TRBJ1-5, with a tentative D call TRBD1 (5 bases). CDR3 loop: CASGTVYSNQPQHF. The CDR3 DNA reads TGTGCCAGCGGGACGGTATATAGCAATCAGCCCCAGCATTTT.